Sequencing of this T cell receptor (beta chain) was carried out in a study of blood T cell repertoires in COVID-19. At the level of the study: Samples representing acute and convalescent COVID-19 were sourced from the United States, Italy and Spain.

Produced via immunoSEQ multiplex PCR; TCRdb's table is partial and in-frame only. The table lists about 170,000 clones, approximately 86% of them singletons. The V end was cut by 2 bases, the J end by 9 bases, with 14 bases between. This CDR3 has 14 amino acids. In germline, CDR1 is SEHNR, CDR2 FQNEAQ (reference sequence). Sequences were obtained from peripheral blood. The TCR originated in a man in his 60s who had recovered from COVID-19. The J gene is TRBJ1-5, the V gene TRBV7-9; possible D gene TRBD1, 6 bases. CDR3 DNA: TGTGCCAGCAGCTTAAGACAGGAGGAACCGCCCCAGCATTTT. It translates to CASSLRQEEPPQHF.